The clone carrying this T cell receptor beta chain was seen at least ten times. The data originate from a study of T-cell reconstitution after alpha-beta-depleted transplantation in children. Germline CDR1 and CDR2: SGHTA and FQGNSA. The CDR3 spans 15 residues. The trim removed 1 base at V and 2 bases at J, leaving 4 bases unmatched. The TCRbeta library was prepared with unique molecular identifiers. TCRdb used MiXCR to reprocess the PCR reads, holding one entry per CDR3 protein. The repertoire holds some 180,000 distinct CDR3 sequences, with 5.5% to 7% as singletons. V gene TRBV7-2 combines with J gene TRBJ2-7; 8 positions agree with TRBD2. The sequences come from PBMCs, collected before TCRalphabeta/CD19-depleted stem cell transplant. The origin of this receptor is a boy between 2 and 10 years old with acute lymphoblastic leukemia, due to receive a stem cell transplant. The CDR3 loop is CASSLGGGLAYEQYF. CDR3 DNA sequence: TGTGCCAGCAGCTTAGGAGGGGGACTAGCCTACGAGCAGTACTTC. The full variable domain, its missing parts supplied by reference TRBV7-2 and TRBJ2-7, is GAGVSQSPSNKVTEKGKDVELRCDPISGHTALYWYRQSLGQGLEFLIYFQGNSAPDKSGLPSDRFSAERTGGSVSTLTIQRTQQEDSAVYLCASSLGGGLAYEQYFGPGTRLTVT.